This TCR beta chain was sequenced for a study of T cells in localized non-small cell lung cancer. Overall study findings and caveats: Adjacent lung tissue had a median roughly 52 of the top 100 clones found in the tumor. Tumor showed lower T cell clonality than uninvolved adjacent lung, where it was highest. Heterogeneity is still possible, as just one tumor region was sequenced.

A remark on this clone: Its antigen is still unknown.

The repertoire was sequenced with immunoSEQ multiplex PCR; TCRdb's copy has only in-frame clones and lacks some. This sample has some 35,000 clones, with approximately 90% found just once. The TCR originated in a female donor over 55 with stage I lung adenocarcinoma. The sequencing used peripheral blood, collected before any cancer treatment.

The CDR3 DNA follows: TGTGCCAGTGCCGGGACAGTAAATCAGCCCCAGCATTTT. Residues: CASAGTVNQPQHF. The chain joins TRBV7-3 to TRBJ1-5; 7 nucleotides align to TRBD1. Looked up from germline, CDR1 is SGHTA and CDR2 is FQGTGA. After removal of 9 bases from V and 4 bases from J, the junction contained 6 bases not matched to a gene. The CDR3 runs to 13 residues.